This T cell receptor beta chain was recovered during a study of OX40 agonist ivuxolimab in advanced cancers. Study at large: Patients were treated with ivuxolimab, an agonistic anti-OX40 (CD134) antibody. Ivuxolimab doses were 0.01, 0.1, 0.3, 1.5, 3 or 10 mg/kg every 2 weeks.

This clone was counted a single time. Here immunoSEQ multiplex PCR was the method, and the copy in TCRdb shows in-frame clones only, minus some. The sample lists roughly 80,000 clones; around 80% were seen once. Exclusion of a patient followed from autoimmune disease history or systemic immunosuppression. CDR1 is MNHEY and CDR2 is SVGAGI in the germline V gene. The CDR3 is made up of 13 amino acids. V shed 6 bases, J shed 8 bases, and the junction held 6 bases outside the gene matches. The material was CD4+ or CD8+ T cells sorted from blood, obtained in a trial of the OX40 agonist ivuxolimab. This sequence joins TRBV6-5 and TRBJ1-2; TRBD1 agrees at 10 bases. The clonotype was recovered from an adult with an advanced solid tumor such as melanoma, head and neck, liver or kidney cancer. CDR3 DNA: TGTGCCAGCAGCGACCGGGACAGGGGAGGCTACACCTTC. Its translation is CASSDRDRGGYTF.